This TCR beta chain is from a study of blood T cell repertoires in COVID-19. Study-wide context: The cDNA or gDNA used as material had been derived from T cells, B-cell-depleted T cells, or PBMCs.

CDR1 and CDR2 (germline): PRHDT, FYEKMQ (reference sequence). The CDR3 has 14 amino acids. Trimming removed 5 bases at V and 0 bases at J, with 10 bases between. Participants spanned ages roughly 18 to 90 years and resided in roughly 26 US areas. Assignments of participants to cohorts depended upon their own reported clinical history. TCRdb's table, derived via immunoSEQ multiplex PCR, lists solely in-frame clones and lacks some. The repertoire holds hundreds of thousands of clones, with about 86% as singletons. This TCR derives from a young woman who had been exposed to COVID-19. The chain has TRBV13 and TRBJ1-1; D is uncertain. The sample taken for sequencing was PBMCs or T cells enriched from blood (not recorded which). The CDR3 DNA follows: TGTGCCAGCAGCCAGGCTTGGGTGAACACTGAAGCTTTCTTT. Protein product: CASSQAWVNTEAFF.